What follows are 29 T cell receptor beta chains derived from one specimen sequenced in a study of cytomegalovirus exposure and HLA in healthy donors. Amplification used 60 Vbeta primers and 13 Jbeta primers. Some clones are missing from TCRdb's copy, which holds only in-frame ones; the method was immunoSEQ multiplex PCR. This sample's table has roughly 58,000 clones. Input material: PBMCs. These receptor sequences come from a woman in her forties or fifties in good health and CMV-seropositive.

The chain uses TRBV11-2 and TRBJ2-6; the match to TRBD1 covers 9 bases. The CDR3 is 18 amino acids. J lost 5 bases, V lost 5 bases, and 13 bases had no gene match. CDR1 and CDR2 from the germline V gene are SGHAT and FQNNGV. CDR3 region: CASSGMGTGWLRANVLTF. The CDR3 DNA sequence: TGTGCCAGCAGCGGGATGGGGACAGGGTGGTTGAGGGCCAACGTCCTGACTTTC.

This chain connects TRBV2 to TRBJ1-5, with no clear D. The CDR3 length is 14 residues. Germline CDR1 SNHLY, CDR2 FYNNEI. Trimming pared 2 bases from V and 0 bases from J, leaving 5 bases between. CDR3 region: CASSERVSNQPQHF. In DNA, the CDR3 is TGTGCCAGCAGTGAACGGGTTAGCAATCAGCCCCAGCATTTT. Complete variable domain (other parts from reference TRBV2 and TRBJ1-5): EPEVTQTPSHQVTQMGQEVILRCVPISNHLYFYWYRQILGQKVEFLVSFYNNEISEKSEIFDDQFSVERPDGSNFTLKIRSTKLEDSAMYFCASSERVSNQPQHFGDGTRLSIL.

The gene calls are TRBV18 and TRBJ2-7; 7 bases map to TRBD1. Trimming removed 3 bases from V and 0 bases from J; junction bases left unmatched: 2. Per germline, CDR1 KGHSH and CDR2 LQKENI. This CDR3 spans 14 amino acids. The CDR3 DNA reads TGTGCCAGCTCACCCCCAGGGGGCTCCTACGAGCAGTACTTC. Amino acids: CASSPPGGSYEQYF. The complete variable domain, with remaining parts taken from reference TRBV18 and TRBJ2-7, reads NAGVMQNPRHLVRRRGQEARLRCSPMKGHSHVYWYRQLPEEGLKFMVYLQKENIIDESGMPKERFSAEFPKEGPSILRIQQVVRGDSAAYFCASSPPGGSYEQYFGPGTRLTVT.

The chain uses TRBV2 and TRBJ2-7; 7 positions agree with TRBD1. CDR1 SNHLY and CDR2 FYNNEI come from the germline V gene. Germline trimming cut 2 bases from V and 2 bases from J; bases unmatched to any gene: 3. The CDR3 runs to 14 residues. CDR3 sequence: CASSEFQGAYEQYF. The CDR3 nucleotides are TGTGCCAGCAGTGAATTCCAGGGGGCCTACGAGCAGTACTTC.

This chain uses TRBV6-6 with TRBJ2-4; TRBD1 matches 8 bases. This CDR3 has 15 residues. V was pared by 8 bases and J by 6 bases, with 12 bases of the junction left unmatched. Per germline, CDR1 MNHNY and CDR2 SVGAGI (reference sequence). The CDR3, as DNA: TGTGCCAGCTCGGACCCAGGACAGGGAGGAAACATTCAGTACTTC. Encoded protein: CASSDPGQGGNIQYF.

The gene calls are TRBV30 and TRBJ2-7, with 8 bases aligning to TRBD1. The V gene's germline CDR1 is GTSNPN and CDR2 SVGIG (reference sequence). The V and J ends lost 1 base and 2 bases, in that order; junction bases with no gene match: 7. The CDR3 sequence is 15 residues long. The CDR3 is CAWSGQGIIAYEQYF. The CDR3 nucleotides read TGTGCCTGGAGTGGACAGGGGATTATTGCCTACGAGCAGTACTTC.

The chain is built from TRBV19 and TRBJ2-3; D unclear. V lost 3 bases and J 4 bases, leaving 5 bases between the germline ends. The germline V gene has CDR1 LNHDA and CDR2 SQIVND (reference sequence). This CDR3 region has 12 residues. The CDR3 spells CASSITADTQYF. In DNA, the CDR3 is TGTGCCAGTAGTATTACGGCAGATACGCAGTATTTT.

The CDR3 DNA is TGTGCCAGCAGCAGTACAGGGGCGTCTATCCAAGAGACCCAGTACTTC. Translating gives CASSSTGASIQETQYF. V gene TRBV6-6 combines with J gene TRBJ2-5, with 7 bases fitting TRBD1. Germline V CDR1 and CDR2: MNHNY, SVGAGI (reference sequence). J was trimmed by 1 base and V by 6 bases; bases with no gene match: 11. The CDR3 length is 16 residues.

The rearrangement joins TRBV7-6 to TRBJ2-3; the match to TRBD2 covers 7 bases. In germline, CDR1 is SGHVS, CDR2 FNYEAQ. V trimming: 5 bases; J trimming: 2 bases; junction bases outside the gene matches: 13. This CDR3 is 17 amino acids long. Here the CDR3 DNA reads TGTGCCAGCAGCCGAGTCGGCGGGAGCCTCCTCACAGATACGCAGTATTTT. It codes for CASSRVGGSLLTDTQYF.

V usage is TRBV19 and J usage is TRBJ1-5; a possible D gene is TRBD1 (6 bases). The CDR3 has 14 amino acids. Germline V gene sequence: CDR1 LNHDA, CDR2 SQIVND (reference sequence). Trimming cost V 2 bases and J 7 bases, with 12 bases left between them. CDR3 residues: CASSIRGIGQPQHF. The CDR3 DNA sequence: TGTGCCAGTAGTATAAGGGGGATAGGACAGCCCCAGCATTTT.

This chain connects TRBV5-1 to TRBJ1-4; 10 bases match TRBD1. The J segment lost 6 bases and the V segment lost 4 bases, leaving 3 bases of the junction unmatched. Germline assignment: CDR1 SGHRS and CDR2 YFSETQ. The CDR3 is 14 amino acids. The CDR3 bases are TGCGCCAGCAGCAGACAGGGGGCGGATGAAAAACTGTTTTTT. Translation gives CASSRQGADEKLFF.

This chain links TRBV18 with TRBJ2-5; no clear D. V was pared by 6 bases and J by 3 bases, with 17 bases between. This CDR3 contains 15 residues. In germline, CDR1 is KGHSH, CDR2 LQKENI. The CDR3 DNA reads TGTGCCAGCTCGCCCTACGGCGGCAGAGAAGAGACCCAGTACTTC. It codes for CASSPYGGREETQYF.

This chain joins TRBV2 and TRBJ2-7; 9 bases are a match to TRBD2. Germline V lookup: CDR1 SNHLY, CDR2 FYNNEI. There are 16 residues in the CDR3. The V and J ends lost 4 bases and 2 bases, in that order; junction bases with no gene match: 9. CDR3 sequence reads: CASSVARLADPYEQYF. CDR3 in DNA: TGTGCCAGCAGTGTAGCGAGACTAGCGGACCCCTACGAGCAGTACTTC.

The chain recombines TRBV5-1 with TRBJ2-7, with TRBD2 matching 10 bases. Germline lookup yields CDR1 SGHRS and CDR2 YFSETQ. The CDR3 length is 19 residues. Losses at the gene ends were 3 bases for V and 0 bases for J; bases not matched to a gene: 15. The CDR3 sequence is CASSSGGAGGGFRSYEQYF. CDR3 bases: TGCGCCAGCAGCTCTGGTGGAGCGGGAGGGGGTTTTCGCTCCTACGAGCAGTACTTC. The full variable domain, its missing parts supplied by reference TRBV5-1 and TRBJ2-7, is KAGVTQTPRYLIKTRGQQVTLSCSPISGHRSVSWYQQTPGQGLQFLFEYFSETQRNKGNFPGRFSGRQFSNSRSEMNVSTLELGDSALYLCASSSGGAGGGFRSYEQYFGPGTRLTVT.

The CDR3 DNA sequence: TGTGCCAGCAGTGAAGATTGGAGGGGCCTGAATGGCTACACCTTC. Translated: CASSEDWRGLNGYTF. The chain uses TRBV6-1 and TRBJ1-2; tentative D call: TRBD1 (5 bases). The length of the CDR3 is 15 residues. With 1 base removed from V and 6 bases from J, the gap between germline ends came to 15 bases. Germline CDR1 is MNHNS and CDR2 is SASEGT.

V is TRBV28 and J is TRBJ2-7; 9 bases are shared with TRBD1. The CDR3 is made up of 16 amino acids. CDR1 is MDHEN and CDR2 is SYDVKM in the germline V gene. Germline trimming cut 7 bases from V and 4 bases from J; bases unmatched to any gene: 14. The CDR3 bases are TGTGCCAGCACCTCTTACGGGACAGGGAGGAGGTACGAGCAGTACTTC. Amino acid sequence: CASTSYGTGRRYEQYF.

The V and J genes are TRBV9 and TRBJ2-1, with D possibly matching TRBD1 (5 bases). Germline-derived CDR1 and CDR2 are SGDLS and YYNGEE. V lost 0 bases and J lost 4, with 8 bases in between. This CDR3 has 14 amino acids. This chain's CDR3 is CASSVVDSYNEQFF. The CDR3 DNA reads TGTGCCAGCAGCGTAGTAGACAGTTACAATGAGCAGTTCTTC.

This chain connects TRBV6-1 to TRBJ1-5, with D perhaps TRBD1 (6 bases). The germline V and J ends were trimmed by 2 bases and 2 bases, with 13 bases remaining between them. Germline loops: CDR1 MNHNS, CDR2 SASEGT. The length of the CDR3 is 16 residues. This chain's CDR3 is CASSEYVGGGNQPQHF. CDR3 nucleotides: TGTGCCAGCAGTGAATATGTAGGGGGAGGCAATCAGCCCCAGCATTTT.

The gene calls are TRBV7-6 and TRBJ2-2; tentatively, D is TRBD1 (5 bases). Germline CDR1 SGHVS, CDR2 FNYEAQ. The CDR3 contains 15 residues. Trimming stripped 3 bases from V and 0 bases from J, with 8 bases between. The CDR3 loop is CASSFRQSNTGELFF. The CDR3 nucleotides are TGTGCCAGCAGCTTCAGACAGTCGAACACCGGGGAGCTGTTTTTT. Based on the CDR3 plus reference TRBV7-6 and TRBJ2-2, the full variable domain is GAGVSQSPRYKVTKRGQDVALRCDPISGHVSLYWYRQALGQGPEFLTYFNYEAQQDKSGLPNDRFSAERPEGSISTLTIQRTEQRDSAMYRCASSFRQSNTGELFFGEGSRLTVL.

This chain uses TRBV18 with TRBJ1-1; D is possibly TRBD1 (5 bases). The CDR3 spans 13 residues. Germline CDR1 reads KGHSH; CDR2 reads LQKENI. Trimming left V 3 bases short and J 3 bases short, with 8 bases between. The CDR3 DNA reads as TGTGCCAGCTCACCTCCAGGGCACACTGAAGCTTTCTTT. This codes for CASSPPGHTEAFF.

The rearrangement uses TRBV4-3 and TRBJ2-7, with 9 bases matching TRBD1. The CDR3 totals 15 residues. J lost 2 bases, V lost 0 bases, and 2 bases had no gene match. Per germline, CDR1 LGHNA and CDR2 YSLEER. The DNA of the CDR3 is TGCGCCAGCAGCCAAGAGACAGGGGGGGCCTACGAGCAGTACTTC. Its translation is CASSQETGGAYEQYF.

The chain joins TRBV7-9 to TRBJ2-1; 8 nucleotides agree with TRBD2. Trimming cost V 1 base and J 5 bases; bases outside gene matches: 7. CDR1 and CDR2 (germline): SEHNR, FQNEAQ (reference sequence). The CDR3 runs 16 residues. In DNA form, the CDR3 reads TGTGCCAGCAGCTTAGGACCGGGAGGGTCCGACAATGAGCAGTTCTTC. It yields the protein CASSLGPGGSDNEQFF.

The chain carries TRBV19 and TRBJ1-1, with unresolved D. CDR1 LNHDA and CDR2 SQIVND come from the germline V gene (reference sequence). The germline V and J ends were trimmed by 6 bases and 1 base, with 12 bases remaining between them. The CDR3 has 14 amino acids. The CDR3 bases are TGTGCCAGTAGCAATGCTCGGGGGAACACTGAAGCTTTCTTT. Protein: CASSNARGNTEAFF.

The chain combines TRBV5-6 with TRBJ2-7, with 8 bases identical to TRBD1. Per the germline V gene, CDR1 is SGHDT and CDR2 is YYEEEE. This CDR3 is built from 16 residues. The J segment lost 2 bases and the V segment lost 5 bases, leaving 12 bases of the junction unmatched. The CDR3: CASRLMTGTGTYEQYF. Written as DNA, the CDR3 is TGTGCCAGCAGACTTATGACCGGGACAGGTACCTACGAGCAGTACTTC.

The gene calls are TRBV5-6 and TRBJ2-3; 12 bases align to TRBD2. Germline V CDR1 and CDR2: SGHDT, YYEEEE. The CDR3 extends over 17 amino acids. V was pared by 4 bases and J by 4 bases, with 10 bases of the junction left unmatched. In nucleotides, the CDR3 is TGTGCCAGCAGCAGGACTAGCGGGGCCGAGGTGGCAGATACGCAGTATTTT. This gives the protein CASSRTSGAEVADTQYF. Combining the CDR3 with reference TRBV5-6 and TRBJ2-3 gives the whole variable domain DAGVTQSPTHLIKTRGQQVTLRCSPKSGHDTVSWYQQALGQGPQFIFQYYEEEERQRGNFPDRFSGHQFPNYSSELNVNALLLGDSALYLCASSRTSGAEVADTQYFGPGTRLTVL.

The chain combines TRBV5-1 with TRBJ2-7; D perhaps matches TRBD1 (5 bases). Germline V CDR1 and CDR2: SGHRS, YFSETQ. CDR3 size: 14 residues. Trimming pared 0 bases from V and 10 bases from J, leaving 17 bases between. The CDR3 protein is CASSLARGQGVQYF. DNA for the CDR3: TGCGCCAGCAGCTTGGCCCGTGGACAAGGGGTTCAGTACTTC.

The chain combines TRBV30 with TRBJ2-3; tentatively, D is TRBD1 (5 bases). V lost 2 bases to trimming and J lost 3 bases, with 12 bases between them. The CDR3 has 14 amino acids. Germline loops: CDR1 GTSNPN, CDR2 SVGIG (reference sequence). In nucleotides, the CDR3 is TGTGCCTGGAGTCAGGGCCTTATGACAGATACGCAGTATTTT. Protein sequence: CAWSQGLMTDTQYF.

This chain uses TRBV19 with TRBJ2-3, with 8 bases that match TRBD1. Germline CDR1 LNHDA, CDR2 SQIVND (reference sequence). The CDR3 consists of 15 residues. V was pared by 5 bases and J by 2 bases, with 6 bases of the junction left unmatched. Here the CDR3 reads CASSAPGQDTDTQYF. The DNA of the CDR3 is TGTGCCAGTAGTGCTCCGGGACAGGACACAGATACGCAGTATTTT.

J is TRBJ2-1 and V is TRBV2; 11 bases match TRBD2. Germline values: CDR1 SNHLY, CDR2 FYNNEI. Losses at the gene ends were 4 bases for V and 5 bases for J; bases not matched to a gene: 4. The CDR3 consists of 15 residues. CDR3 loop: CASSGGLAGDNEQFF. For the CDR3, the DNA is TGTGCCAGCAGTGGCGGACTAGCGGGCGACAATGAGCAGTTCTTC.